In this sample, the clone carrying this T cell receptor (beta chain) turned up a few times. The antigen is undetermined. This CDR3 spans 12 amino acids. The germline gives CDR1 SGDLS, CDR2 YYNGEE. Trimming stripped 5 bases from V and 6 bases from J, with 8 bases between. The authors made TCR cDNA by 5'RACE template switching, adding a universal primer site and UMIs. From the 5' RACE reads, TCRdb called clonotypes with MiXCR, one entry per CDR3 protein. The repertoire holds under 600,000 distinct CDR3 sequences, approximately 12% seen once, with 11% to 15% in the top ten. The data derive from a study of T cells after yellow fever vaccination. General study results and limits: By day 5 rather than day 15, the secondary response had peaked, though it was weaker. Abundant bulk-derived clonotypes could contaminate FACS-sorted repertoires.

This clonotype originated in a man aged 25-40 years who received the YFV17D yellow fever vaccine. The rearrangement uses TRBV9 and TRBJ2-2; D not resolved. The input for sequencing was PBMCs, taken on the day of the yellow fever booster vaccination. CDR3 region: CASRDPAGELFF. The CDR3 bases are TGTGCCAGCAGGGACCCGGCCGGGGAGCTGTTTTTT.